This T cell receptor beta chain was captured in a study of T cells in Graves' hyperthyroidism and ophthalmopathy. Whole-study results and caveats: Ophthalmopathy and stable hyperthyroidism were told apart by a 13 V-J model.

The CDR3 regions of TCR beta were amplified from RNA transcripts. RT-PCR in the first round (using the HTBI primer set) targeted the TCR CDR3. TCRdb itself ran the multiplex PCR reads through MiXCR, one entry per CDR3 protein. The top ten clones hold approximately 31% of a sample with about 320,000 distinct CDR3 sequences, roughly 15% of them seen once. Trimming stripped 6 bases from V and 6 bases from J, with 23 bases between. This CDR3 comprises 16 residues. Germline V gene sequence: CDR1 KGHSH, CDR2 LQKENI. This clonotype occurred many times. Antigen unknown. Sequencing used blood. The source of this sequence is a man aged 30 to 45 with Graves' hyperthyroidism. The chain recombines TRBV18 with TRBJ1-2; D uncertain. CDR3 region: CASSIPGRSSWDGYTF. CDR3 nucleotides: TGTGCCAGCTCCATTCCCGGGAGGAGCAGTTGGGATGGCTACACCTTC. Full variable domain (outside the CDR3, taken from reference TRBV18 and TRBJ1-2): NAGVMQNPRHLVRRRGQEARLRCSPMKGHSHVYWYRQLPEEGLKFMVYLQKENIIDESGMPKERFSAEFPKEGPSILRIQQVVRGDSAAYFCASSIPGRSSWDGYTFGSGTRLTVV.